This TCR beta chain was documented in a study of T cell responses to AZD1222 COVID-19 vaccine. The study, taken as a whole, reports: Scientists sampled the repertoires only once the peak T cell response had passed. Among spike-specific TCRs, nearly half reportedly target unmutated variant regions. The donor group comprised mostly white British people and more females; the analysis possibly underestimated clonal diversity. A rise in Spike-specific TCR breadth and depth followed two AZD1222 doses.

This clone was detected once. Its antigen is currently unknown. The assay was immunoSEQ multiplex PCR, and TCRdb's table has in-frame clones only and misses some. The sample includes approximately 180,000 clones, about 90% of them seen just once. From germline, CDR1 is SGHRS and CDR2 YFSETQ. V was shortened by 0 bases and J by 0 bases, with 10 bases between the two germline ends. CDR3 length equals 16 residues. The chain couples TRBV5-1 to TRBJ2-1; no clear D gene. This clonotype was obtained from an adult in good health. Sequences were derived from peripheral blood, sampled on day 0 of AZD1222 vaccination. For the CDR3, the DNA is TGCGCCAGCAGCTTGGGTCCCAGGAGCTCCTACAATGAGCAGTTCTTC. It codes for CASSLGPRSSYNEQFF.